Below, one T cell receptor beta chain is given with its context. Antigen unknown. The protocol was immunoSEQ multiplex PCR, while the TCRdb copy is restricted to in-frame clones and leaves out a portion. Here the sample spans 40,000 to 55,000 clones, more than 70% being singletons. This sample is drawn from a study of T cells in tumors after PD-1 blockade. Study in general: Prior checkpoint blockade, systemic immunosuppressant use, or anti-cancer therapy within 4 weeks excluded patients. On average, peripheral blood gave about 120,000 TCR templates and around 40,000 unique clonotypes.

Study results and limitations: About 41% of tumor TCR clonotypes were also found in blood.

This CDR3 has 15 amino acids. In germline, CDR1 is SGHKS, CDR2 YYEKEE (reference sequence). The ends lost 1 base at V and 6 bases at J; junction bases unmatched: 4. The chain links TRBV5-5 to TRBJ2-3, with 11 bases that match TRBD2. This clonotype was obtained from a human donor with basal cell carcinoma. Sequences were derived from PBMCs, sampled before anti-PD-1 treatment. Here the CDR3 DNA reads TGTGCCAGCAGCTTGACTAGCGGGAGACGTGATACGCAGTATTTT. This translates into CASSLTSGRRDTQYF.